The present entry profiles one T cell receptor (beta chain) with its context. This sample was taken from a study of regulatory T cells in long-lasting Graves disease. Time point meaning: newly diagnosed GD, antithyroid drugs for less than 3 months. Construction of the TCR library relied on RNA isolated from PBMCs. CDR1 and CDR2 from the germline V gene are MNHEY and SMNVEV (reference sequence). CDR3 size: 15 residues. After removal of 3 bases from V and 4 bases from J, the junction contained 8 bases not matched to a gene. Both iRepertoire HTBI primers and Arm-PCR of CDR3 regions were used to build the TCR beta libraries. A single record per CDR3 protein comes from TCRdb applying MiXCR to the multiplex PCR reads. The table records hundreds of thousands of distinct CDR3 sequences, approximately 15% of them present only once. These same data were also listed under a study on T cells in Graves' hyperthyroidism and ophthalmopathy. That source notes: The diagnostic basis comprised clinical symptoms, serum thyroxine and TRAb, thyroid ultrasound and orbital computed tomography. Most expanded thyroid clonotypes above 0.001 also appeared in blood.

The chain couples TRBV27 to TRBJ1-2; 7 nucleotides agree with TRBD1. The sample in question was peripheral blood mononuclear cells (PBMCs), obtained at new diagnosis, from a patient treated with antithyroid drugs. The clonotype originates from a woman in her 30s with Graves disease. The DNA of the CDR3 is TGTGCCAGCAGTTTGTACTCAGGGGGTAGCTATGGCTACACCTTC. Residues: CASSLYSGGSYGYTF.